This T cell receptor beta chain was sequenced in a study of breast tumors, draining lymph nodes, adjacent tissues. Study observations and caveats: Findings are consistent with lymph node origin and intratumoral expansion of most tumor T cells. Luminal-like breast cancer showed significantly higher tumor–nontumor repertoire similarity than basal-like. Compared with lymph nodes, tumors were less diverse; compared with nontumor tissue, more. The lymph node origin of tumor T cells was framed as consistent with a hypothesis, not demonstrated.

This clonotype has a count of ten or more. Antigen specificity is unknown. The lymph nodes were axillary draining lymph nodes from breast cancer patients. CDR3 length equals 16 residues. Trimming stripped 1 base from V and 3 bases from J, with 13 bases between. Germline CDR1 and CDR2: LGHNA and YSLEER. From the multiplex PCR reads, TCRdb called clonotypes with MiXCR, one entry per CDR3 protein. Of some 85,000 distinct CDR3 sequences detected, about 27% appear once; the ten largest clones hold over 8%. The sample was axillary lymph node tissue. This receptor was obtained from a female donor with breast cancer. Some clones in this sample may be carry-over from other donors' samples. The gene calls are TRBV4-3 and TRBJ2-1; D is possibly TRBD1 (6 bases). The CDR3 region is CASSQGVRGDYNEQFF. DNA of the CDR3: TGCGCCAGCAGCCAAGGCGTCAGGGGTGACTACAATGAGCAGTTCTTC.